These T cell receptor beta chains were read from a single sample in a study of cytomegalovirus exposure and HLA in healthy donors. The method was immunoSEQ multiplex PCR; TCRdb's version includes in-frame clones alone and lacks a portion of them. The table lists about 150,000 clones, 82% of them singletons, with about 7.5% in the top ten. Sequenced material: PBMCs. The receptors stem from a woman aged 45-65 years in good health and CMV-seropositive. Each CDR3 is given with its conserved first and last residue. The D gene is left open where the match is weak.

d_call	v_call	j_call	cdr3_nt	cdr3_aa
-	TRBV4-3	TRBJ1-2	TGCGCCAGCAGCCAAGAATTCGGCAGGGGAATCTATGGCTACACCTTC	CASSQEFGRGIYGYTF
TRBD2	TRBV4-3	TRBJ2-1	TGCGCCAGCAGCCCTAGACTAGCGGGACACAATGAGCAGTTCTTC	CASSPRLAGHNEQFF
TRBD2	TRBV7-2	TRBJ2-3	TGTGCCAGCAGCTTGAGCGGGGGGCTCCCAGATACGCAGTATTTT	CASSLSGGLPDTQYF
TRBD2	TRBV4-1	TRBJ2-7	TGCGCCAGCAGTCGGGCTAGCGGGGAGACCTACGAGCAGTACTTC	CASSRASGETYEQYF
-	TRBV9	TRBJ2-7	TGTGCCAGCAGCCCCACCGGGAGCTACGAGCAGTACTTC	CASSPTGSYEQYF
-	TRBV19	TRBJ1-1	TGTGCCAGTAGTATAGATGTGACAGTTGGGAACACGTTCTTT	CASSIDVTVGNTFF
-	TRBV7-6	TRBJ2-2	TGTGCCAGCAGCTATAATCGGAACACCGGGGAGCTGTTTTTT	CASSYNRNTGELFF
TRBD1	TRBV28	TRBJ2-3	TGTGCCAGCAGTCCACCGGGACAGGGCACAGATACGCAGTATTTT	CASSPPGQGTDTQYF
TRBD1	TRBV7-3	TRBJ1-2	TGTGCCAGCAGCCCCCTTCCGGGACAGGGGAGCGGTAGCTATGGCTACACCTTC	CASSPLPGQGSGSYGYTF
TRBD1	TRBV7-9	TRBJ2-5	TGTGCCAGCAGCTCAAGATCTCTAGAGGGACCTGGACAGGGGACCCAGTACTTC	CASSSRSLEGPGQGTQYF
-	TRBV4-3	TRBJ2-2	TGCGCCAGCAGCCAAGATCTTAAGGACAGCGGTACCGGGGAGCTGTTTTTT	CASSQDLKDSGTGELFF
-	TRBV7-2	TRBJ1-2	TGTGCCAGCAGCTTACGATGGGTACAGGGAACAGAAGGCTACACCTTC	CASSLRWVQGTEGYTF
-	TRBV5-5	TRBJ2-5	TGTGCCAGCAGCTTGGCACCGACAGTTACACAAGAGACCCAGTACTTC	CASSLAPTVTQETQYF
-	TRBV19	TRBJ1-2	TGTGCCAGTAGTGGCCGGGACAAACTTTTAGTTGGCTACACCTTC	CASSGRDKLLVGYTF
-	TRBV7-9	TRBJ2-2	TGTGCCAGCAGCTTGAGGAGGGGGAACACCGGGGAGCTGTTTTTT	CASSLRRGNTGELFF
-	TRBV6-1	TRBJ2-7	TGTGCCAGCAGTAGGGCGGGCCCCTACGAGCAGTACTTC	CASSRAGPYEQYF